The entry below describes one T cell receptor (beta chain). The antigen remains unidentified. This entry is derived from a study of ipilimumab plus nivolumab after autologous stem cell transplantation. Germline lookup yields CDR1 SGHTA and CDR2 FQGNSA. The CDR3 is 14 amino acids. Trimming cost V 1 base and J 4 bases, with 10 bases left between them. Here immunoSEQ multiplex PCR was the method, and the copy in TCRdb shows in-frame clones only, minus some. The table has about 40,000 clones, 90% to 95% seen once; the top ten hold more than 0.7%. Patients got 3 mg/kg IV nivolumab weeks 1, 4, 7, 10, then biweekly through week 26. The study's findings and limits: TCR repertoire, Treg phenotype and gut microbiota reportedly support more study of this approach.

Source: PBMCs, taken in a trial of ipilimumab plus nivolumab as post-transplant consolidation. This chain joins TRBV7-2 and TRBJ1-2, with D hard to call. This receptor was obtained from a male donor with multiple myeloma. Here the CDR3 DNA reads TGTGCCAGCAGCTTAGTACCAGGTAGCTATGGCTACACCTTC. Translating gives CASSLVPGSYGYTF.